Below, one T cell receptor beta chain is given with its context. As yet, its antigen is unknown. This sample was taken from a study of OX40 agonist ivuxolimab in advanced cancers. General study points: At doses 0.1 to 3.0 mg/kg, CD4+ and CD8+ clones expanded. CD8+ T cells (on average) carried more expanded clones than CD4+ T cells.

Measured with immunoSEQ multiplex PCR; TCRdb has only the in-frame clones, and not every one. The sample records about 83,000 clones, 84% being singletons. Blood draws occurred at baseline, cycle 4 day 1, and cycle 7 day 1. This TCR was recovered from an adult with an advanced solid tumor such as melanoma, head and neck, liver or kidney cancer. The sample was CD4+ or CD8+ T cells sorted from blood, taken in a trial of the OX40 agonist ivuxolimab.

The CDR3 DNA sequence: TGTGCCAGCAGGAGGGACAGATACACAGATACGCAGTATTTT. It is translated as CASRRDRYTDTQYF. The chain combines TRBV6-1 with TRBJ2-3; 7 bases are shared with TRBD1. The CDR3 covers 14 residues. After removal of 6 bases from V and 2 bases from J, the junction contained 5 bases not matched to a gene. The germline V gene has CDR1 MNHNS and CDR2 SASEGT.